This T cell receptor (beta chain) was retrieved from a study of T cells in localized non-small cell lung cancer. Two independent pathologists confirmed no atypia in lung taken at least 2 cm from tumor. Profiled with immunoSEQ multiplex PCR; TCRdb holds only in-frame clones, not every one. The data show roughly 1,700 clones, around 19% seen once. Findings and limits, study-wide: Longer overall survival was associated with a higher density of T cells in the blood. A median of around 52 clones ranked among the top 100 in tumor appeared in adjacent lung. Uninvolved adjacent lung had more T cell clonality than any other tissue, topping tumor.

CDR1 is LNHDA, CDR2 SQIVND, per germline (reference sequence). This CDR3 comprises 18 residues. V shed 5 bases and J 4 bases; nucleotides not matched to a gene: 18. Points on this clone: Antigen unknown.

The chain combines TRBV19 with TRBJ2-5, with 8 bases fitting TRBD2. The sample was normal lung tissue next to the tumor, taken before any cancer treatment. This receptor was obtained from a male donor at least 60 years old with stage III squamous cell lung carcinoma. The CDR3 DNA is TGTGCCAGTAGTGCCTCCGCCTGGGCGGGGGGCAGGGGAGAGACCCAGTACTTC. Translation gives CASSASAWAGGRGETQYF.